Following are 26 T cell receptor beta chains from one sample sequenced in a study of beta chain features in type 1 diabetes. The isolated RNA, all of it, was reverse transcribed, so expressed TCRB transcripts were what got sequenced. Data came from immunoSEQ multiplex PCR; TCRdb stores just in-frame clones and leaves some out. The sample holds about 140,000 clones, 6.9% seen once. The sequencing input was central memory CD4+ T cells from blood. Source of these receptors: a young woman in good health.

J is TRBJ2-5 and V is TRBV5-6, with 10 bases lining up with TRBD1. Germline CDR1 SGHDT, CDR2 YYEEEE. CDR3 length: 16 amino acids. The V gene end was trimmed by 2 bases and the J gene end by 2 bases; junction bases not matched to a gene: 6. The CDR3, as DNA: TGTGCCAGCAGCTTAGACAGGGGGCTAGGTCAAGAGACCCAGTACTTC. Its protein is CASSLDRGLGQETQYF.

The chain has TRBV5-1 and TRBJ2-6, with D possibly matching TRBD1 (6 bases). The CDR3 contains 16 residues. The V end was cut by 4 bases, the J end by 0 bases, with 11 bases between. Germline V lookup: CDR1 SGHRS, CDR2 YFSETQ. CDR3 protein: CASSKQGISGANVLTF. The CDR3 nucleotides are TGCGCCAGCAGCAAACAGGGTATCTCTGGGGCCAACGTCCTGACTTTC.

This chain connects TRBV11-2 to TRBJ2-2, with a tentative D call TRBD2 (5 bases). The length of the CDR3 is 16 residues. V was trimmed by 1 base and J by 6 bases, leaving 15 bases between them. Germline V gene lookup returns CDR1 SGHAT and CDR2 FQNNGV. The CDR3 reads CASSLVEGTRSGELFF. As DNA, the CDR3 is TGTGCCAGCAGCTTAGTTGAGGGAACTAGGTCCGGGGAGCTGTTTTTT.

This rearrangement joins TRBV7-2 to TRBJ2-1, with D unresolved. Germline V lookup: CDR1 SGHTA, CDR2 FQGNSA. This CDR3 is built from 13 residues. Trimming shortened V by 1 base and J by 7 bases, and 8 bases separated the two germline ends. CDR3: CASSLGSTNEQFF. DNA of the CDR3: TGTGCCAGCAGCTTAGGGTCCACTAATGAGCAGTTCTTC.

The rearrangement joins TRBV7-9 to TRBJ2-1, with TRBD2 matching over 13 bases. V shed 5 bases, J shed 1 base, and the junction held 5 bases outside the gene matches. This CDR3 is 17 amino acids long. Germline CDR1 is SEHNR and CDR2 is FQNEAQ (reference sequence). CDR3 DNA sequence: TGTGCCAGCAGCCCCGGACTAGCGGGAGTTTCCTACAATGAGCAGTTCTTC. Translating gives CASSPGLAGVSYNEQFF.

In this sample, this clone turned up a few times. The J gene is TRBJ2-5, the V gene TRBV7-2; D remains unclear. This CDR3 comprises 14 residues. CDR1 is SGHTA, CDR2 FQGNSA, per germline. V was cut by 2 bases and J by 1 base, with 8 bases left in between. The CDR3 here is CASSLPHGQETQYF. In DNA form, the CDR3 reads TGTGCCAGCAGCTTACCCCACGGCCAAGAGACCCAGTACTTC. The full variable domain, with the rest looked up from reference TRBV7-2 and TRBJ2-5, is GAGVSQSPSNKVTEKGKDVELRCDPISGHTALYWYRQSLGQGLEFLIYFQGNSAPDKSGLPSDRFSAERTGGSVSTLTIQRTQQEDSAVYLCASSLPHGQETQYFGPGTRLLVL.

This clone appeared a few times. The rearrangement joins TRBV7-3 to TRBJ2-3, with D perhaps TRBD2 (6 bases). V was cut by 3 bases and J by 3 bases, with 13 bases left in between. CDR1 and CDR2 from the germline V gene are SGHTA and FQGTGA. The CDR3 runs to 15 residues. CDR3 region: CASSLEGLRTDTQYF. In nucleotides, the CDR3 is TGTGCCAGCAGCTTGGAGGGACTTCGAACAGATACGCAGTATTTT.

The chain has TRBV10-3 and TRBJ2-7; weak D call: TRBD2 (5 bases). Between the trimmed V and J ends, which lost 5 bases and 3 bases, there was a span of 8 bases. Germline V lookup: CDR1 ENHRY, CDR2 SYGVKD. This CDR3 region has 12 residues. The CDR3 loop is CAISQDFYEQYF. The CDR3 DNA follows: TGTGCCATCAGTCAGGACTTCTACGAGCAGTACTTC.

This chain uses TRBV7-9 with TRBJ2-3, with TRBD2 matching 13 bases. Germline V gene lookup returns CDR1 SEHNR and CDR2 FQNEAQ (reference sequence). This CDR3 contains 18 residues. V was clipped by 3 bases and J by 0 bases; unmatched bases: 6. The CDR3 coding sequence is TGTGCCAGCAGCTTCGGGACTAGCGGGACTATTAGCACAGATACGCAGTATTTT. Translated, it gives CASSFGTSGTISTDTQYF. Filled out from reference TRBV7-9 and TRBJ2-3, the complete variable domain reads DTGVSQNPRHKITKRGQNVTFRCDPISEHNRLYWYRQTLGQGPEFLTYFQNEAQLEKSRLLSDRFSAERPKGSFSTLEIQRTEQGDSAMYLCASSFGTSGTISTDTQYFGPGTRLTVL.

For this clone: In the same sample, other DNA sequences code for this CDR3. The chain joins TRBV6-1 to TRBJ2-5; a weak D match, TRBD2 (5 bases). Trimming cost V 1 base and J 0 bases, with 6 bases left between them. The CDR3 has 14 residues. Germline V gene data show CDR1 as MNHNS and CDR2 as SASEGT. The CDR3 DNA sequence: TGTGCCAGCAGTGAAGGAGGGTACCAAGAGACCCAGTACTTC. Protein: CASSEGGYQETQYF.

The chain has TRBV5-1 and TRBJ2-3, with 10 bases fitting TRBD1. Germline assignment: CDR1 SGHRS and CDR2 YFSETQ. The length of the CDR3 is 15 residues. V was clipped by 0 bases and J by 3 bases; unmatched bases: 1. The CDR3 nucleotides read TGCGCCAGCAGCTTGGCGGGACAGGGGACAGATACGCAGTATTTT. The encoded protein is CASSLAGQGTDTQYF.

The genes are TRBV9 and TRBJ2-5, with a possible D match to TRBD2 (5 bases). The J call could be wrong; TRBJ2-7 is a better fit for the DNA end. This CDR3 region has 14 residues. Germline V gene sequence: CDR1 SGDLS, CDR2 YYNGEE. CDR3 in DNA: TGTGCCAGCAGCGTGGCTAGCAACTCCTACGAGCAGTACTTC. It translates to CASSVASNSYEQYF.

This clone was counted a few times. V is TRBV30 and J is TRBJ1-5, with D perhaps TRBD1 (6 bases). CDR3 length: 15 amino acids. Trimming pared 4 bases from V and 2 bases from J, leaving 15 bases between. Germline assignment: CDR1 GTSNPN and CDR2 SVGIG (reference sequence). The CDR3 region has the DNA TGTGCCTGGAACCGAGGGGGTTCAGGCAATCAGCCCCAGCATTTT. Amino acids: CAWNRGGSGNQPQHF.

The chain joins TRBV19 to TRBJ2-7, with D possibly being TRBD2 (6 bases). The CDR3 runs 13 residues. The germline V gene has CDR1 LNHDA and CDR2 SQIVND (reference sequence). V was clipped by 1 base and J by 5 bases, with 9 bases between them. CDR3 bases: TGTGCCAGTAGTATAGGCGGGGAACACGAGCAGTACTTC. Translating it yields CASSIGGEHEQYF.

The V gene is TRBV6-1, the J gene TRBJ2-3, with a tentative D call TRBD1 (6 bases). Germline CDR1 MNHNS, CDR2 SASEGT. The V and J ends lost 6 bases and 0 bases respectively, with 10 bases between them. This CDR3 is 14 amino acids long. Here the CDR3 reads CASSLDSSTDTQYF. In DNA form, the CDR3 reads TGTGCCAGCAGCCTGGACAGTAGCACAGATACGCAGTATTTT.

Here the CDR3 reads CASSAGLAGGLDTQYF. The DNA for the CDR3 is TGTGCCAGCAGCGCCGGACTAGCGGGAGGTCTGGATACGCAGTATTTT. The chain recombines TRBV7-2 with TRBJ2-3; 14 bases align to TRBD2. Trimming took 5 bases from V and 6 from J; bases not matched to a gene: 7. Germline V gene lookup returns CDR1 SGHTA and CDR2 FQGNSA. The CDR3 runs 16 residues.

This clone came up a few times. V and J are TRBV27 and TRBJ2-7; 7 bases agree with TRBD2. V lost 6 bases, J lost 3 bases, and 8 bases stayed unmatched. This CDR3 has 14 residues. Germline V gene data show CDR1 as MNHEY and CDR2 as SMNVEV (reference sequence). The CDR3 spells CASSGSGIGYEQYF. CDR3 coding DNA: TGTGCCAGCAGCGGAAGCGGGATCGGCTACGAGCAGTACTTC.

This clone was seen a handful of times. The rearrangement joins TRBV19 to TRBJ1-5, with D maybe TRBD1 (6 bases). V lost 3 bases and J lost 3, with 9 bases in between. CDR1 is LNHDA, CDR2 SQIVND, per germline (reference sequence). CDR3 length: 14 amino acids. The chain's CDR3 is CASSMHRDNQPQHF. As DNA, the CDR3 is TGTGCCAGTAGTATGCACAGGGACAATCAGCCCCAGCATTTT.

There are many counts of this clone. The genes are TRBV4-3 and TRBJ2-3; 12 bases match TRBD2. After removal of 4 bases from V and 5 bases from J, the junction contained 13 bases not matched to a gene. The V gene's germline CDR1 is LGHNA and CDR2 YSLEER. The CDR3 contains 18 residues. The CDR3 protein is CASSLQAASGRAVDTQYF. CDR3 coding DNA: TGCGCCAGCAGCCTTCAGGCCGCTAGCGGGAGGGCGGTAGATACGCAGTATTTT.

This clone has a handful of counts. The rearrangement links TRBV11-2 to TRBJ2-5, with 8 bases matching TRBD2. V shed 1 base, J shed 7 bases, and the junction held 14 bases outside the gene matches. This CDR3 spans 17 amino acids. Germline V CDR1 and CDR2: SGHAT, FQNNGV. The CDR3 region has the DNA TGTGCCAGCAGCTTAGGTAGTGCGGGAGGTCAAAGAAGGACCCAGTACTTC. As protein: CASSLGSAGGQRRTQYF.

This clone was seen ten or more times. Other DNA sequences in this specimen translate into the identical CDR3. The chain carries TRBV7-2 and TRBJ2-5, with 9 bases lining up with TRBD2. The V gene's germline CDR1 is SGHTA and CDR2 FQGNSA. The CDR3 has 14 residues. V was pared by 1 base and J by 3 bases, with 0 bases of the junction left unmatched. CDR3 sequence: CASSLGLAEETQYF. The CDR3 DNA is TGTGCCAGCAGCTTAGGACTAGCGGAAGAGACCCAGTACTTC.

This clone appeared a few times. CDR3 amino acids: CSGRQRSYNEQFF. In nucleotides, the CDR3 is TGCAGCGGACGCCAGCGGAGTTACAATGAGCAGTTCTTC. The chain recombines TRBV29-1 with TRBJ2-1; possibly TRBD2 for D (5 bases). V was cut by 7 bases and J by 4 bases, with 14 bases left in between. The CDR3 loop spans 13 amino acids. Germline loops: CDR1 SQVTM, CDR2 ANQGSEA.

This clone has a handful of counts. V is TRBV11-2 and J is TRBJ2-1; D is unresolved. Germline CDR1 reads SGHAT; CDR2 reads FQNNGV. The CDR3 is 14 amino acids. V was pared by 5 bases and J by 4 bases, with 12 bases between. The CDR3 coding sequence is TGTGCCAGCAGCCCACAGCCCCAGTACAATGAGCAGTTCTTC. This sequence encodes CASSPQPQYNEQFF.

This clone showed up just a few times. CDR3 residues: CASRTRGQRNQPQHF. In DNA form, the CDR3 reads TGTGCCAGCCGGACTCGAGGTCAAAGGAATCAGCCCCAGCATTTT. The chain uses TRBV6-5 and TRBJ1-5; D gene ambiguous. The CDR3 sequence is 15 residues long. The V and J ends lost 8 bases and 4 bases respectively, with 18 bases between them. Germline loops: CDR1 MNHEY, CDR2 SVGAGI.

This clone was recorded a few times. The chain links TRBV5-1 to TRBJ1-5; TRBD1 matches 8 bases. The V gene's germline CDR1 is SGHRS and CDR2 YFSETQ. V gave up 2 bases and J gave up 3 bases; unmatched junction bases: 4. The CDR3 is made up of 15 amino acids. The CDR3 reads CASSLRTGSNQPQHF. The DNA for the CDR3 is TGCGCCAGCAGCTTAAGGACAGGGTCCAATCAGCCCCAGCATTTT.

V is TRBV19 and J is TRBJ2-6; the D gene is possibly TRBD2 (5 bases). Germline-derived CDR1 and CDR2 are LNHDA and SQIVND (reference sequence). With 10 bases removed from V and 0 bases from J, the gap between germline ends came to 13 bases. This CDR3 region has 15 residues. CDR3 loop: CATQNEGSGANVLTF. Here the CDR3 DNA reads TGTGCCACCCAAAATGAGGGCTCTGGGGCCAACGTCCTGACTTTC.